One sample yielded the 27 T cell receptor beta chains listed below, sequenced in a study of blood T cell repertoires in COVID-19. This table comes from immunoSEQ multiplex PCR, and its TCRdb copy is limited to in-frame clones, with some not included. This sample has around 83,000 clones, with about nine tenths found just once. The sequenced sample was peripheral blood. These receptor sequences come from a man between 50 and 59 years old with active or convalescent COVID-19.

The V call is TRBV5-4, the J call TRBJ2-5; no clear D gene. From germline, CDR1 is SGHNT and CDR2 YYREEE (reference sequence). The CDR3 loop spans 12 amino acids. Trimming left V 0 bases short and J 5 bases short, with 5 bases between. This chain's CDR3 is CASSLDSETQYF. The CDR3 DNA reads TGTGCCAGCAGCTTGGATTCGGAGACCCAGTACTTC.

This clone is a singleton in its sample. V usage is TRBV5-6 and J usage is TRBJ2-7; weak D call: TRBD2 (6 bases). Germline lookup yields CDR1 SGHDT and CDR2 YYEEEE. The V end lost 0 bases, the J end lost 0 bases, and 10 bases lay between the germline ends. CDR3 size: 15 residues. CDR3 amino acids: CASSLGDSRSYEQYF. CDR3 sequence (DNA): TGTGCCAGCAGCTTGGGGGACTCTCGCTCCTACGAGCAGTACTTC.

This chain connects TRBV2 to TRBJ1-3; 10 bases line up with TRBD1. The germline CDR1 and CDR2 sequences are SNHLY and FYNNEI. V trimming: 4 bases; J trimming: 1 base; junction bases outside the gene matches: 1. The CDR3 runs 15 residues. CDR3 residues: CASSGTGGSGNTIYF. The CDR3 DNA sequence: TGTGCCAGCAGTGGGACAGGGGGTTCTGGAAACACCATATATTTT.

The chain uses TRBV6-5 and TRBJ1-5; 10 bases fit TRBD1. The germline V gene has CDR1 MNHEY and CDR2 SVGAGI. After removal of 6 bases from V and 5 bases from J, the junction contained 7 bases not matched to a gene. The CDR3 runs 15 residues. The CDR3 DNA is TGTGCCAGCAGGAGGGAGGGACAGGGGTATCAGCCCCAGCATTTT. It encodes CASRREGQGYQPQHF.

The gene calls are TRBV7-8 and TRBJ2-3, with TRBD2 identical over 11 bases. From germline, CDR1 is SGHVS and CDR2 FQNEAQ. V was pared by 1 base and J by 5 bases, with 5 bases of the junction left unmatched. This CDR3 contains 16 residues. The CDR3 DNA reads as TGTGCCAGCAGCTTAGTAGCGGGAGGGCCAGTAGATACGCAGTATTTT. Its protein product is CASSLVAGGPVDTQYF. The variable domain in full, completed from reference TRBV7-8 and TRBJ2-3, reads GAGVSQSPRYKVAKRGQDVALRCDPISGHVSLFWYQQALGQGPEFLTYFQNEAQLDKSGLPSDRFFAERPEGSVSTLKIQRTQQEDSAVYLCASSLVAGGPVDTQYFGPGTRLTVL.

The chain couples TRBV5-6 to TRBJ2-5; 10 bases map to TRBD2. Per the germline V gene, CDR1 is SGHDT and CDR2 is YYEEEE. Trimming cost V 3 bases and J 2 bases; bases outside gene matches: 7. The CDR3 contains 16 residues. CDR3 sequence: CASSYPGLAHQETQYF. CDR3 DNA sequence: TGTGCCAGCAGCTACCCGGGACTAGCGCATCAAGAGACCCAGTACTTC. The full variable domain, in which reference TRBV5-6 and TRBJ2-5 provide the parts outside the CDR3, is DAGVTQSPTHLIKTRGQQVTLRCSPKSGHDTVSWYQQALGQGPQFIFQYYEEEERQRGNFPDRFSGHQFPNYSSELNVNALLLGDSALYLCASSYPGLAHQETQYFGPGTRLLVL.

In this sample, this clone turned up once. The chain couples TRBV3-1 (or the pseudogene TRBV3-2) to TRBJ2-1; weak D call: TRBD2 (5 bases). With 1 base removed from V and 0 bases from J, the gap between germline ends came to 10 bases. The CDR3 is 16 amino acids. From germline, CDR1 is LGHDT and CDR2 YNNKEL (reference sequence). Here the CDR3 DNA reads TGTGCCAGCAGCCAAGGGTGGAGGAGCTCCTACAATGAGCAGTTCTTC. This encodes CASSQGWRSSYNEQFF.

The V gene is TRBV2, the J gene TRBJ1-5; TRBD1 agrees at 7 bases. CDR1 is SNHLY, CDR2 FYNNEI, per germline. The trim removed 7 bases at V and 0 bases at J, leaving 3 bases unmatched. This CDR3 has 14 residues. The CDR3 DNA is TGTGCCAGCAAGACAGGGACTAGCAATCAGCCCCAGCATTTT. It encodes CASKTGTSNQPQHF.

CDR3 protein: CASRRTSGGTDTQYF. CDR3 sequence (DNA): TGTGCCAGCAGGAGGACTAGCGGGGGGACAGATACGCAGTATTTT. The J gene is TRBJ2-3, the V gene TRBV2, with 14 bases fitting TRBD2. Unmatched junction bases numbered 2, after V lost 6 bases and J lost 3 bases. Germline V lookup: CDR1 SNHLY, CDR2 FYNNEI. This CDR3 has 15 amino acids.

Only one count was recorded for this clone. This sequence joins TRBV12-3 or TRBV12-4 and TRBJ1-1; 8 bases are shared with TRBD1. After removal of 7 bases from V and 4 bases from J, the junction contained 5 bases not matched to a gene. The CDR3 has 13 amino acids. CDR3 DNA: TGTGCCAGCAATACAGGGGGGACCACTGAAGCTTTCTTT. It specifies CASNTGGTTEAFF.

This chain connects TRBV14 to TRBJ2-1; 10 nucleotides match TRBD1. V was pared by 3 bases and J by 6 bases, with 11 bases of the junction left unmatched. The CDR3 contains 17 residues. The germline gives CDR1 SGHDN, CDR2 FVKESK. The CDR3, as DNA: TGTGCCAGCAGCCACCAGACAGGGGGCCTACGAGGCAATGAGCAGTTCTTC. It specifies CASSHQTGGLRGNEQFF. The full variable domain, with the rest looked up from reference TRBV14 and TRBJ2-1, is EAGVTQFPSHSVIEKGQTVTLRCDPISGHDNLYWYRRVMGKEIKFLLHFVKESKQDESGMPNNRFLAERTGGTYSTLKVQPAELEDSGVYFCASSHQTGGLRGNEQFFGPGTRLTVL.

The rearrangement uses TRBV18 and TRBJ1-1; tentative D call: TRBD1 (6 bases). The CDR3 totals 15 residues. Germline CDR1 reads KGHSH; CDR2 reads LQKENI. V was cut by 5 bases and J by 0 bases, with 13 bases left in between. CDR3 residues: CASSSTRTVNTEAFF. In DNA form, the CDR3 reads TGTGCCAGCTCATCAACGCGGACAGTGAACACTGAAGCTTTCTTT.

The V and J genes are TRBV24-1 and TRBJ1-5, with D maybe TRBD1 (5 bases). CDR1 and CDR2 (germline): KGHDR, SFDVKD. The CDR3 loop spans 14 amino acids. Deletions cut 4 bases from V and 5 bases from J, with 11 bases between. The DNA of the CDR3 is TGTGCCACCAGTGACTTCGACAGCTATCAGCCCCAGCATTTT. Amino acids: CATSDFDSYQPQHF.

For the CDR3, the DNA is TGTGCCAGCAGTTTAAACAGTCAGCCCCAGCATTTT. Protein sequence: CASSLNSQPQHF. The chain couples TRBV28 to TRBJ1-5; no firm D call. With 2 bases removed from V and 6 bases from J, the gap between germline ends came to 5 bases. CDR3 size: 12 residues. Germline lookup yields CDR1 MDHEN and CDR2 SYDVKM.

With regard to this clone: At one boundary the junction diverges from the germline segment, which might be a read error. The chain employs TRBV27 and TRBJ1-2; 8 bases line up with TRBD1. Germline-derived CDR1 and CDR2 are MNHEY and SMNVEV (reference sequence). This CDR3 has 13 amino acids. The CDR3 DNA is TGTGCCAGCAGAAAGCCCGGGACAGGCCTCCTATCCTTC. This gives the protein CASRKPGTGLLSF.

J is TRBJ1-2 and V is TRBV19; a possible D gene is TRBD1 (6 bases). Per germline, CDR1 LNHDA and CDR2 SQIVND (reference sequence). The CDR3 is made up of 12 amino acids. V shed 8 bases and J shed 3 bases, with 10 bases lying between them. CDR3 in DNA: TGTGCCAGTTTACAGGGTGACTATGGCTACACCTTC. Residues: CASLQGDYGYTF.

The CDR3 DNA reads as TGCGCCAGCAGCTTGGCTTCAGGGCAAGAGCAGTACTTC. Protein sequence: CASSLASGQEQYF. The rearrangement links TRBV5-1 to TRBJ2-7; the D gene is possibly TRBD1 (5 bases). CDR1 and CDR2 from the germline V gene are SGHRS and YFSETQ. The CDR3 is made up of 13 amino acids. Trimming stripped 0 bases from V and 7 bases from J, with 11 bases between.

J is TRBJ2-1 and V is TRBV6-2 or TRBV6-3; 9 bases agree with TRBD2. CDR3 size: 16 residues. Trimming at V came to 0 bases and at J to 6 bases, leaving 6 bases not matched to a gene. Germline V lookup: CDR1 MNHEY, CDR2 SVGEGT. CDR3 in amino acids: CASSYSRAGGPNEQFF. CDR3 sequence (DNA): TGTGCCAGCAGTTACTCGCGTGCGGGGGGGCCCAATGAGCAGTTCTTC.

V is TRBV4-1 and J is TRBJ2-5; TRBD2 aligns across 13 bases. Germline CDR1 and CDR2: MGHRA and YSYEKL. The CDR3 has 15 amino acids. J lost 3 bases, V lost 3 bases, and 1 base had no gene match. In DNA, the CDR3 is TGCGCCAGCAGCCACGGGACTAGCGGGGAAGAGACCCAGTACTTC. Translating gives CASSHGTSGEETQYF.

V is TRBV5-1 and J is TRBJ2-7; perhaps TRBD2 as D (5 bases). Trimming took off 0 bases at V and 1 base at J, with 11 bases between the two ends. The CDR3 totals 15 residues. The germline gives CDR1 SGHRS, CDR2 YFSETQ. CDR3 coding DNA: TGCGCCAGCAGCTTGGCGGGGTCAAGATCCTACGAGCAGTACTTC. Its translation: CASSLAGSRSYEQYF.

The sample holds a few counts of this clone. The chain uses TRBV3-1 (or the pseudogene TRBV3-2) and TRBJ2-7, with 8 bases that match TRBD1. CDR1 is LGHDT, CDR2 YNNKEL, per germline (reference sequence). The CDR3 is made up of 14 amino acids. V shed 1 base, J shed 3 bases, and the junction held 2 bases outside the gene matches. As DNA, the CDR3 is TGTGCCAGCAGCCAAGGGACAGGGAACTACGAGCAGTACTTC. Its protein product is CASSQGTGNYEQYF.

Here the CDR3 reads CASTPYRTGTGYTF. The CDR3 nucleotides are TGTGCCAGTACCCCATACCGGACAGGGACGGGCTACACCTTC. This rearrangement joins TRBV19 to TRBJ1-2, with 8 positions matching TRBD1. The trim removed 7 bases at V and 8 bases at J, leaving 12 bases unmatched. CDR3 length: 14 residues. Germline V gene lookup returns CDR1 LNHDA and CDR2 SQIVND (reference sequence). The full variable domain, with the rest looked up from reference TRBV19 and TRBJ1-2, is DGGITQSPKYLFRKEGQNVTLSCEQNLNHDAMYWYRQDPGQGLRLIYYSQIVNDFQKGDIAEGYSVSREKKESFPLTVTSAQKNPTAFYLCASTPYRTGTGYTFGSGTRLTVV.

This clone was found once. Other DNA sequences within the sample encode an identical CDR3. The rearrangement uses TRBV12-3 or TRBV12-4 and TRBJ1-1, with D perhaps TRBD1 (5 bases). V was pared by 2 bases and J by 1 base, with 5 bases between. CDR3 size: 13 residues. CDR3 sequence (DNA): TGTGCCAGCAGTTTACAGGGGAACACTGAAGCTTTCTTT. It translates to CASSLQGNTEAFF.

The V gene is TRBV27, the J gene TRBJ2-2; 16 bases are shared with TRBD2. With 5 bases clipped from V and 4 bases from J, the junction kept 7 bases outside the gene matches. The CDR3 has 18 amino acids. Germline V gene sequence: CDR1 MNHEY, CDR2 SMNVEV (reference sequence). The CDR3 DNA follows: TGTGCCAGCAGTCCTACCGGGACTAGCGGGAGGGTCACCGGGGAGCTGTTTTTT. As protein: CASSPTGTSGRVTGELFF.

The rearrangement links TRBV3-1 (or the pseudogene TRBV3-2) to TRBJ2-3; 7 nucleotides agree with TRBD2. The J segment lost 4 bases and the V segment lost 0 bases, leaving 10 bases of the junction unmatched. The CDR3 contains 17 residues. Germline V gene lookup returns CDR1 LGHDT and CDR2 YNNKEL (reference sequence). CDR3 region: CASSQEAGAGRADTQYF. The CDR3 region has the DNA TGTGCCAGCAGCCAAGAGGCGGGAGCGGGGCGGGCAGATACGCAGTATTTT.

This clone was counted between two and nine times. V and J are TRBV6-5 and TRBJ1-1; TRBD1 matches at 8 bases. After removal of 2 bases from V and 2 bases from J, the junction contained 1 base not matched to a gene. CDR1 MNHEY and CDR2 SVGAGI come from the germline V gene. This CDR3 contains 14 residues. The CDR3 nucleotides read TGTGCCAGCAGTTACGACAGGGGAAACACTGAAGCTTTCTTT. Amino acid sequence: CASSYDRGNTEAFF.

This sequence joins TRBV29-1 and TRBJ1-1; D is ambiguous. The CDR3 is 13 residues long. Trimming removed 4 bases from V and 3 bases from J, with 12 bases in between. CDR1 SQVTM and CDR2 ANQGSEA come from the germline V gene. The CDR3: CSVGSNKDTEAFF. CDR3 DNA: TGCAGCGTTGGGTCAAACAAAGACACTGAAGCTTTCTTT.